The entry below describes one T cell receptor beta chain. Its antigen is unidentified. The junction shows a germline mismatch at one end, possibly a read error. The sample is drawn from a study of regulatory T cells in long-lasting Graves disease. Overall study: Persistent cases were those of Graves' disease that involved over 5 years of antithyroid drugs with positive TSH receptor antibodies. Study-wide points: More public clonotypes were shared by persistent patients (approximately 3,000) than by new patients (about 1,000). Favored usage of TRBV28, TRBJ1-2 and TRBJ2-5 was recorded in persistent disease.

This CDR3 region has 17 residues. Arm-PCR with iRepertoire HTBI primers amplified the CDR3 regions for these TCR beta libraries. TCRdb re-called the multiplex PCR reads with MiXCR, one entry per CDR3 protein. Here the sample spans 500,000 to 700,000 distinct CDR3 sequences, approximately 29% being singletons. Time point indicated: persistent/refractory GD, antithyroid drugs over 5 years with positive TRAb. PBMC RNA was the source of the TCR library. V gene TRBV12-3 or TRBV12-4 combines with J gene TRBJ1-1; 8 bases agree with TRBD1. This receptor was obtained from a female donor with Graves disease. The material sequenced was peripheral blood mononuclear cells (PBMCs), taken when the disease was refractory, from a patient treated with antithyroid drugs. The CDR3 protein is CTSSLAVRGLMNTEAFF. CDR3 DNA: TGTACCAGCAGTTTAGCGGTCAGGGGGCTCATGAACACTGAAGCTTTCTTT.